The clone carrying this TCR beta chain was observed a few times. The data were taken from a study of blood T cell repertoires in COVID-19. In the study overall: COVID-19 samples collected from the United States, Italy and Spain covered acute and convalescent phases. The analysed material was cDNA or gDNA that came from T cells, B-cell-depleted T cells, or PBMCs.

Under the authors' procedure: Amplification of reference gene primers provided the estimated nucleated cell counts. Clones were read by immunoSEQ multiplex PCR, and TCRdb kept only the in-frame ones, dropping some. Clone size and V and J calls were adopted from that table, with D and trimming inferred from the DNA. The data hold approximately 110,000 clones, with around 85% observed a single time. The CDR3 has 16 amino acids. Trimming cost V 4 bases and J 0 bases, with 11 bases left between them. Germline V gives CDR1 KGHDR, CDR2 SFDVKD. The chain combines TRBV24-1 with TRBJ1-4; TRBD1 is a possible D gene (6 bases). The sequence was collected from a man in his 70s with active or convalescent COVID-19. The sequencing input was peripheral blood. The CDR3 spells CATSDADSATNEKLFF. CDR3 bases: TGTGCCACCAGTGACGCGGACAGTGCAACTAATGAAAAACTGTTTTTT.